Listed here is a single TCR beta chain. The authors divided CD4+ cells into CD45RA+ naive and CD45RA-negative memory subsets. Germline V gene lookup returns CDR1 MDHEN and CDR2 SYDVKM. V shed 2 bases, J shed 3 bases, and the junction held 2 bases outside the gene matches. The CDR3 spans 15 residues. This entry belongs to a study of shared clonotypes between healthy human individuals. Clones were read by immunoSEQ multiplex PCR, and TCRdb kept only the in-frame ones, dropping some. The sample lists about 2.4 million clones; roughly 92% were seen once. This chain uses TRBV28 with TRBJ2-1; 9 bases are shared with TRBD2. Sequencing was carried out using naive CD4+ T cells sorted from blood. The sample's subset: CD45RA+ positively selected. This receptor was identified in a young man in good health. CDR3 loop: CASSLPLAGYNEQFF. CDR3 DNA sequence: TGTGCCAGCAGTTTACCACTAGCGGGCTACAATGAGCAGTTCTTC.